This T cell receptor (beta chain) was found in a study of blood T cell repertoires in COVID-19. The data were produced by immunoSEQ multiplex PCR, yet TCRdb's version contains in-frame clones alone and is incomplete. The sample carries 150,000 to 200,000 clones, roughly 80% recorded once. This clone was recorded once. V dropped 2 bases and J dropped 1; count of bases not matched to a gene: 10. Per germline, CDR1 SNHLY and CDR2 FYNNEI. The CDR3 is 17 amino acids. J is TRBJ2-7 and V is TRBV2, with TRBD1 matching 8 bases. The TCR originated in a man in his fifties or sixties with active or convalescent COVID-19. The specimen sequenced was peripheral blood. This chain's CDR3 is CASSEPKTGEVSYEQYF. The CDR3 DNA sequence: TGTGCCAGCAGTGAACCAAAGACAGGGGAGGTTTCCTACGAGCAGTACTTC. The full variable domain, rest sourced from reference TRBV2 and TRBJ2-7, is EPEVTQTPSHQVTQMGQEVILRCVPISNHLYFYWYRQILGQKVEFLVSFYNNEISEKSEIFDDQFSVERPDGSNFTLKIRSTKLEDSAMYFCASSEPKTGEVSYEQYFGPGTRLTVT.